Below, 17 T cell receptor beta chains from the same sample are listed, as sequenced in a study of blood T cell repertoires in COVID-19. Assay: immunoSEQ multiplex PCR; the TCRdb copy retains only in-frame clones and omits some. The repertoire includes some 140,000 clones, over 70% of them detected once, and roughly 2.5% sits in the top ten. Sequencing was performed on peripheral blood. All receptors derive from a man aged 50 or older with active COVID-19.

This chain connects TRBV6-5 to TRBJ2-7; 7 nucleotides align to TRBD2. In germline, CDR1 is MNHEY, CDR2 SVGAGI. Losses at the gene ends were 0 bases for V and 7 bases for J; bases not matched to a gene: 12. This CDR3 region has 16 residues. CDR3 DNA: TGTGCCAGCAGTTACTCTAAGACTAGCCCGGGGAGGGAGCAGTACTTC. This translates into CASSYSKTSPGREQYF.

The rearrangement joins TRBV3-1 (or the pseudogene TRBV3-2) to TRBJ2-3, with D maybe TRBD2 (6 bases). V lost 1 base to trimming and J lost 4 bases, with 12 bases between them. Germline CDR1 is LGHDT and CDR2 is YNNKEL (reference sequence). The CDR3 consists of 15 residues. CDR3 residues: CASSQGPASADTQYF. The CDR3 coding sequence is TGTGCCAGCAGCCAAGGTCCGGCTAGCGCAGATACGCAGTATTTT.

The genes are TRBV5-4 and TRBJ2-3; D gene unclear. CDR3 length equals 13 residues. The germline gives CDR1 SGHNT, CDR2 YYREEE (reference sequence). Trimming stripped 4 bases from V and 7 bases from J, with 13 bases between. CDR3 sequence reads: CASSIDKTYTQYF. As DNA, the CDR3 is TGTGCCAGCAGCATTGACAAGACATATACGCAGTATTTT. The complete variable domain, with remaining parts taken from reference TRBV5-4 and TRBJ2-3, reads ETGVTQSPTHLIKTRGQQVTLRCSSQSGHNTVSWYQQALGQGPQFIFQYYREEENGRGNFPPRFSGLQFPNYSSELNVNALELDDSALYLCASSIDKTYTQYFGPGTRLTVL.

This clone was detected a few times. This rearrangement joins TRBV10-3 to TRBJ2-7; unclear D gene. The V end lost 3 bases, the J end lost 6 bases, and 18 bases lay between the germline ends. This CDR3 spans 15 amino acids. In germline, CDR1 is ENHRY, CDR2 SYGVKD. The chain's CDR3 is CAISDHYLRRGEQYF. The CDR3 nucleotides read TGTGCCATCAGTGACCACTACCTAAGACGCGGCGAGCAGTACTTC.

V usage is TRBV7-3 and J usage is TRBJ2-1, with a possible D match to TRBD2 (6 bases). Trimming took 6 bases from V and 10 from J, leaving 25 bases between them. The CDR3 length is 16 residues. Germline-derived CDR1 and CDR2 are SGHTA and FQGTGA. In nucleotides, the CDR3 is TGTGCCAGCAGTTTGGACCGGGACTCAACCTTTAAGGAGCAGTTCTTC. Amino acids: CASSLDRDSTFKEQFF.

The rearrangement joins TRBV4-2 to TRBJ1-1; 9 bases map to TRBD1. The CDR3 is 14 amino acids. J was trimmed by 9 bases and V by 3 bases; bases with no gene match: 8. Germline CDR1 is LGHNA and CDR2 is YNFKEQ. DNA for the CDR3: TGTGCCAGCAGCCAGAGGGACAGGGACGTTCAAGCTTTCTTT. This translates into CASSQRDRDVQAFF.

Only a few counts were recorded for this clone. V gene TRBV7-2 combines with J gene TRBJ2-1; 7 bases fit TRBD1. This CDR3 comprises 15 residues. Germline V CDR1 and CDR2: SGHTA, FQGNSA. Trimming cost V 1 base and J 2 bases; bases outside gene matches: 2. The CDR3 nucleotides are TGTGCCAGCAGCTTAGAACAGGGGCCCTACAATGAGCAGTTCTTC. The encoded protein is CASSLEQGPYNEQFF.

To note about this clone: Within the sample, other DNA sequences also encode this same CDR3. CDR3 coding DNA: TGCGCCAGCAGCCAAGAGGGCAGGGCAAACTATGGCTACACCTTC. Its translation: CASSQEGRANYGYTF. The rearrangement uses TRBV4-1 and TRBJ1-2; D is possibly TRBD1 (5 bases). CDR3 length: 15 amino acids. The germline V gene encodes CDR1 MGHRA and CDR2 YSYEKL. Between the trimmed V and J ends, which lost 0 bases and 2 bases, there was a span of 10 bases.

The CDR3: CASSLRQGRYGYTF. The CDR3 nucleotides are TGTGCCAGCAGCTTAAGACAGGGGAGGTATGGCTACACCTTC. J is TRBJ1-2 and V is TRBV7-2, with 8 bases identical to TRBD1. Germline assignment: CDR1 SGHTA and CDR2 FQGNSA. V shed 2 bases, J shed 5 bases, and the junction held 4 bases outside the gene matches. The CDR3 has 14 residues.

The chain recombines TRBV5-5 with TRBJ1-1, with TRBD1 matching 11 bases. From germline, CDR1 is SGHKS and CDR2 YYEKEE (reference sequence). This CDR3 spans 13 amino acids. J lost 10 bases, V lost 4 bases, and 6 bases had no gene match. The CDR3 loop reads CASSPDRGRGAFF. The CDR3 DNA is TGTGCCAGCAGCCCGGACAGGGGGCGCGGAGCTTTCTTT.

The chain uses TRBV9 and TRBJ1-1, with TRBD1 matching over 9 bases. CDR1 is SGDLS, CDR2 YYNGEE, per germline. CDR3 length: 13 amino acids. V gave up 0 bases and J gave up 8 bases; unmatched junction bases: 2. CDR3 sequence: CASSVAGQGEAFF. CDR3 coding DNA: TGTGCCAGCAGCGTAGCTGGACAGGGGGAAGCTTTCTTT.

V and J are TRBV5-1 and TRBJ2-2; D is ambiguous. V was shortened by 1 base and J by 9 bases, with 10 bases between the two germline ends. CDR3 length: 13 amino acids. Germline CDR1 is SGHRS and CDR2 is YFSETQ. CDR3 loop: CASSLTSPRELFF. For the CDR3, the DNA is TGCGCCAGCAGCTTGACATCCCCCCGGGAGCTGTTTTTT.

The gene calls are TRBV19 and TRBJ2-1; 8 bases map to TRBD2. Looked up from germline, CDR1 is LNHDA and CDR2 is SQIVND (reference sequence). J was trimmed by 7 bases and V by 4 bases; bases with no gene match: 3. The CDR3 is 13 residues long. The CDR3 loop is CASSNGGANEQFF. The DNA of the CDR3 is TGTGCCAGTAGTAACGGGGGGGCGAATGAGCAGTTCTTC.

CDR3 residues: CASSSFRLADLGEQYF. The CDR3 DNA follows: TGTGCCAGCAGCTCCTTTAGACTAGCGGACCTCGGAGAGCAGTACTTC. The V call is TRBV11-2, the J call TRBJ2-7; 9 bases fit TRBD2. Trimming at V came to 4 bases and at J to 7 bases, leaving 14 bases not matched to a gene. The germline CDR1 and CDR2 sequences are SGHAT and FQNNGV. The CDR3 is 16 residues long.

In this sample, this clone turned up a few times. The chain combines TRBV2 with TRBJ2-1; the match to TRBD2 covers 14 bases. V dropped 0 bases and J dropped 5; count of bases not matched to a gene: 3. The germline V gene has CDR1 SNHLY and CDR2 FYNNEI. This CDR3 is 17 amino acids long. The CDR3 bases are TGTGCCAGCAGTGAAGCGTGGACTAGCGGGGGGAACAATGAGCAGTTCTTC. Translation gives CASSEAWTSGGNNEQFF.

The V gene is TRBV5-1, the J gene TRBJ2-2, with 12 bases lining up with TRBD2. V dropped 3 bases and J dropped 0; count of bases not matched to a gene: 6. Germline V lookup: CDR1 SGHRS, CDR2 YFSETQ. This CDR3 has 18 amino acids. The CDR3 bases are TGCGCCAGCAGCTCAACTAGCGGGGGGCCCTCGAACACCGGGGAGCTGTTTTTT. Translation: CASSSTSGGPSNTGELFF.

The V and J genes are TRBV18 and TRBJ2-1; 9 bases match TRBD2. Trimming cost V 3 bases and J 8 bases; bases outside gene matches: 8. This CDR3 comprises 15 residues. The germline V gene encodes CDR1 KGHSH and CDR2 LQKENI. The CDR3 bases are TGTGCCAGCTCACCCCCGGGACTAGCAGGTGATGAGCAGTTCTTC. It codes for CASSPPGLAGDEQFF.